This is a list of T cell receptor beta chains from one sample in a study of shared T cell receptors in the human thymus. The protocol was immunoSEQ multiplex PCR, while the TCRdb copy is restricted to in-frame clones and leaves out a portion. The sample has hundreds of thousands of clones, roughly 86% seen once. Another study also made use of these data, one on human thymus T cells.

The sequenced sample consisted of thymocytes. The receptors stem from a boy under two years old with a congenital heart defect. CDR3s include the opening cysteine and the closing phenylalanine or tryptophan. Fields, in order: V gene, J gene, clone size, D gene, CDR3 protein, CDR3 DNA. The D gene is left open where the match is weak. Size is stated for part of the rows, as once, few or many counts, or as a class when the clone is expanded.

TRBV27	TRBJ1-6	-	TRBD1	CASRWDRGTSPLHF	TGTGCCAGCAGATGGGACAGGGGAACTTCACCCCTCCACTTT
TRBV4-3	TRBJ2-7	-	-	CASSQDPYSSEQYF	TGCGCCAGCAGCCAAGACCCTTACAGCTCCGAGCAGTACTTC
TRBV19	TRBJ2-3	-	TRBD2	CASSICSGSADTQYF	TGTGCCAGTAGTATATGTAGCGGGAGTGCAGATACGCAGTATTTT
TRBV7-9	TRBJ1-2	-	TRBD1	CASNPSLTGLSYGYTF	TGTGCCAGCAACCCATCCCTGACAGGGTTATCCTATGGCTACACCTTC
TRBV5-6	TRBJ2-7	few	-	CASSPTGLYYEQYF	TGTGCCAGCAGCCCGACGGGACTTTACTACGAGCAGTACTTC
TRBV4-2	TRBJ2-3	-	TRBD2	CASSQEGPRGGHTDTQYF	TGTGCCAGCAGCCAAGAGGGCCCACGGGGGGGGCACACAGATACGCAGTATTTT
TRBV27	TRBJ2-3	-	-	CASTQVPHTDTQYF	TGTGCCAGCACCCAGGTTCCTCACACAGATACGCAGTATTTT
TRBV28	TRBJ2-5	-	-	CASSFIRRETQYF	TGTGCCAGCAGTTTCATCAGAAGAGAGACCCAGTACTTC
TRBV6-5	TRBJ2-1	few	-	CASSYGREWYEQFF	TGTGCCAGCAGTTACGGGCGGGAATGGTATGAGCAGTTCTTC
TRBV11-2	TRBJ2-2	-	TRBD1	CASSESGTGEAGELFF	TGTGCCAGCAGCGAGTCCGGGACAGGGGAGGCTGGGGAGCTGTTTTTT
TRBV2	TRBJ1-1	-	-	CASNGGDNRAFF	TGTGCCAGCAACGGGGGGGACAATAGGGCTTTCTTT
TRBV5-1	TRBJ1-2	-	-	CASSPGNYGYTF	TGCGCCAGCAGCCCGGGGAACTATGGCTACACCTTC
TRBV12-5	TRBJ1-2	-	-	CASGFTGRKGYTF	TGTGCTAGTGGTTTTACAGGGAGAAAGGGCTACACCTTC
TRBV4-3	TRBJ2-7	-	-	CASSQGQRVFYEQYF	TGCGCCAGCAGCCAAGGTCAGCGGGTCTTCTACGAGCAGTACTTC
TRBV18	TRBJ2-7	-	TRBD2	CASSPGREVLPLYEQYF	TGTGCCAGCTCACCCGGTCGGGAGGTCCTTCCCCTCTACGAGCAGTACTTC
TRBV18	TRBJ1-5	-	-	CASSRKSSGNQPQHF	TGTGCCAGCTCGCGTAAATCGAGTGGTAATCAGCCCCAGCATTTT
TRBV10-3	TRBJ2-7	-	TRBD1	CAISNDRDSYEQYF	TGTGCCATCAGTAATGACAGGGATAGCTACGAGCAGTACTTC
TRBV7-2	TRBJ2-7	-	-	CASSLQGRVPPYEQYF	TGTGCCAGCAGCTTACAAGGCAGGGTCCCCCCCTACGAGCAGTACTTC
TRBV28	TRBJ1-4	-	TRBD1	CASSPATGEGEKLFF	TGTGCCAGCAGTCCGGCGACAGGGGAGGGTGAAAAACTGTTTTTT
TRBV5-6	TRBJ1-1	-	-	CASSLPDSYLNTEAFF	TGTGCCAGCAGCTTGCCCGACAGCTATTTGAACACTGAAGCTTTCTTT
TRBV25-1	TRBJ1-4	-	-	CASSVTGEKLFF	TGTGCCAGCAGTGTGACAGGAGAAAAACTGTTTTTT
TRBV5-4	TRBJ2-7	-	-	CASSLGVVGTTYEQYF	TGTGCCAGCAGCTTGGGTGTTGTGGGGACAACCTACGAGCAGTACTTC
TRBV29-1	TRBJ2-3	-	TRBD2	CSTGLAGGFTDTQYF	TGCAGCACGGGACTAGCGGGGGGATTCACAGATACGCAGTATTTT
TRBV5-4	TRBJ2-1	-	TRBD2	CASSRNLAGGLNEQFF	TGTGCCAGCAGCCGAAACTTAGCGGGAGGGTTGAATGAGCAGTTCTTC
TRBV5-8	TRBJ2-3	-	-	CASSPHRRTSTDTQYF	TGTGCCAGCAGCCCCCATAGACGGACTAGCACAGATACGCAGTATTTT
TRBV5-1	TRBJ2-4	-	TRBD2	CASSLSGGLLAKNIQYF	TGCGCCAGCAGCTTGAGCGGGGGGCTACTAGCCAAAAACATTCAGTACTTC
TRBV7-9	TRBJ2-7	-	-	CASSLGGTYYEQYF	TGTGCCAGCAGCTTAGGGGGGACTTACTACGAGCAGTACTTC
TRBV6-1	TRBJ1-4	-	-	CASSEGGQAGEKLFF	TGTGCCAGCAGTGAAGGAGGGCAGGCGGGGGAAAAACTGTTTTTT
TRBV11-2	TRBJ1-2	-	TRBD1	CASSLGRTGFYGYTF	TGTGCCAGCAGCCTGGGAAGGACAGGCTTCTATGGCTACACCTTC
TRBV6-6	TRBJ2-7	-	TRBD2	CASSYGGVLVEQYF	TGTGCCAGCAGTTACGGGGGGGTTTTGGTTGAGCAGTACTTC
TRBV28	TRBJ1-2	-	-	CASTPGAGTIYGYTF	TGTGCCAGCACCCCGGGCGCGGGGACGATCTATGGCTACACCTTC
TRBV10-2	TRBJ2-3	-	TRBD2	CASSDWAGGTDTQYF	TGCGCCAGCAGTGATTGGGCGGGGGGCACAGATACGCAGTATTTT
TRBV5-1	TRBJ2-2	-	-	CASSLLGRPQITANTGELFF	TGCGCCAGCAGCTTGTTAGGCCGACCACAGATAACCGCGAACACCGGGGAGCTGTTTTTT
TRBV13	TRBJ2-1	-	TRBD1	CASTFQTGDHEQFF	TGTGCCAGCACCTTTCAAACAGGGGACCATGAGCAGTTCTTC
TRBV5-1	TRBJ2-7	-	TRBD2	CASSLSGSGAMGYEQYF	TGCGCCAGCAGCTTGTCCGGGAGCGGGGCTATGGGCTACGAGCAGTACTTC
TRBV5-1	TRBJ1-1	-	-	CASSFVRDTEAFF	TGCGCCAGCAGCTTCGTCAGGGACACTGAAGCTTTCTTT
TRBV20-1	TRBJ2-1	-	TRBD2	CSATLAGEQFF	TGCAGTGCTACTTTAGCGGGAGAGCAGTTCTTC
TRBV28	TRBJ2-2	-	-	CASSSPWRGGTGELFF	TGTGCCAGCAGTTCCCCTTGGCGGGGTGGAACCGGGGAGCTGTTTTTT
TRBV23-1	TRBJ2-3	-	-	CARLHTGNTDTQYF	TGCGCCAGGTTGCATACGGGTAACACAGATACGCAGTATTTT
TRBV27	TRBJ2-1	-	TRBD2	CASRPISGASYNEQFF	TGTGCCAGCAGACCTATTAGCGGGGCCTCCTACAATGAGCAGTTCTTC
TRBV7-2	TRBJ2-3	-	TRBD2	CASSSSGGVNTQYF	TGTGCCAGCAGCTCTAGCGGGGGTGTTAATACGCAGTATTTT
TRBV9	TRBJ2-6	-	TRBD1	CASSVLGQESSGANVLTF	TGTGCCAGCAGCGTCTTGGGACAGGAGAGCTCTGGGGCCAACGTCCTGACTTTC
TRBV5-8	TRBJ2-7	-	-	CATKGRGVDEQYF	TGTGCCACTAAGGGCAGGGGAGTCGACGAGCAGTACTTC
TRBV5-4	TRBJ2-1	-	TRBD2	CASSTPGTSYNEQFF	TGTGCCAGCAGCACACCAGGGACTAGCTACAATGAGCAGTTCTTC
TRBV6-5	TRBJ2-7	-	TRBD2	CASSYWREGPYEQYF	TGTGCCAGCAGTTACTGGCGGGAGGGGCCCTACGAGCAGTACTTC
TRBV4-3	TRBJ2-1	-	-	CASSQKELGGEPNYNEQFF	TGCGCCAGCAGCCAGAAAGAACTAGGAGGGGAACCAAACTACAATGAGCAGTTCTTC
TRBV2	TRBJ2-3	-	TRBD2	CASSNQTSGREDTQYF	TGTGCCAGCAGTAACCAGACTAGCGGGAGGGAAGATACGCAGTATTTT
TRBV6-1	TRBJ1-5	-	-	CASSDRSGNQPQHF	TGTGCCAGCAGTGACCGGAGCGGCAATCAGCCCCAGCATTTT
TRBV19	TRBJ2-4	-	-	CATEAAGNIQYF	TGTGCCACTGAGGCGGCCGGCAACATTCAGTACTTC
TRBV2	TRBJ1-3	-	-	CASSELVWSVGNTIYF	TGTGCCAGCAGTGAATTGGTTTGGTCAGTTGGAAACACCATATATTTT
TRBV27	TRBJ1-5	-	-	CASSLRVGQPQHF	TGTGCCAGCAGTTTGAGGGTAGGACAGCCCCAGCATTTT
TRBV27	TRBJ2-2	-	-	CASFHRRGANTGELFF	TGTGCCAGCTTCCACCGGAGGGGCGCGAACACCGGGGAGCTGTTTTTT
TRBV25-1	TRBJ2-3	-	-	CASSESSFLAPDTQYF	TGTGCCAGCAGTGAATCCTCTTTCCTAGCCCCAGATACGCAGTATTTT
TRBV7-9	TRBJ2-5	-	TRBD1	CASSPRGQDGLVETQYF	TGTGCCAGCAGCCCCAGGGGGCAGGATGGATTGGTAGAGACCCAGTACTTC
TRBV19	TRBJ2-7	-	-	CASSPLAIGTSYRGEQYF	TGTGCCAGTAGTCCATTGGCGATAGGGACTTCGTACCGGGGCGAGCAGTACTTC
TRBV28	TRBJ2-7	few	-	CASSFRGAEQYF	TGTGCCAGCAGTTTTCGGGGGGCCGAGCAGTACTTC
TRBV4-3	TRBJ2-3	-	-	CASSQELGPKPPSTDTQYF	TGCGCCAGCAGCCAAGAATTGGGCCCAAAACCGCCTAGCACAGATACGCAGTATTTT
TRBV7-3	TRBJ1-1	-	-	CASSLVVSGLLFNQNTEAFF	TGTGCCAGCAGCTTAGTCGTGTCTGGGCTCTTATTCAACCAGAACACTGAAGCTTTCTTT
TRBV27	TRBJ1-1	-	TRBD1	CASFRGDTEAFF	TGTGCCAGCTTCAGGGGGGACACTGAAGCTTTCTTT